This is a list of T cell receptor beta chains from one sample in a study of T cell repertoires in ileal Crohn's disease. Only in-frame clones appear in the TCRdb table, and some are missing; sequencing was by immunoSEQ multiplex PCR. Of a few thousand clones listed, roughly 83% were seen once; the top ten hold roughly 70%. The specimen was ileal tissue. These receptors were obtained from an adult with Crohn's disease. CDR3s include the opening cysteine and the closing phenylalanine or tryptophan. Fields, in order: V gene, J gene, clone size, CDR3 protein. Size values are once, few and many counts, or a class for expanded clones, and some rows have none.

TRBV5-5	TRBJ1-2	few	CASSLSSTGDYGYTF
TRBV18	TRBJ2-5	once	CASSSSLQETQYF
TRBV18	TRBJ2-7	.	CASSPDPYEQYF
TRBV6-4	TRBJ2-3	.	CASSDSTADTQYF
TRBV11-2	TRBJ2-3	few	CASSLGASGFSSTDTQYF
TRBV6-5	TRBJ2-1	.	CASSYSGRGLRNEQFF
TRBV7-3	TRBJ1-1	.	CASSPTGGYMSNTEAFF
TRBV7-3	TRBJ1-1	.	CASSLTGNTEAFF
TRBV6-1	TRBJ2-7	.	CASTLQVSLYEQYF
TRBV19	TRBJ1-6	.	CASSPWTGSSPLHF
TRBV5-1	TRBJ2-3	.	CASSLFADTQYF
TRBV30	TRBJ2-4	.	CAWSVRGAPKNIQYF
TRBV7-2	TRBJ2-1	.	CASSPGASYNEQFF
TRBV7-2	TRBJ2-7	.	CASSLSETYEQYF
TRBV7-6	TRBJ1-1	.	CASSSDGPSEAFF
TRBV4-1	TRBJ1-5	.	CASSQVGGAEYQPQHF
TRBV4-1	TRBJ2-2	large	CASSQSPGQGVHGELFF
TRBV5-6	TRBJ2-7	.	CASSLGGRRYEQYF
TRBV5-8	TRBJ2-5	few	CASSLVDRNQETQYF
TRBV7-8	TRBJ2-7	few	CASRGQVSSYEQYF
TRBV29-1	TRBJ2-3	.	CSVVRAGRTDTQYF
TRBV6-6	TRBJ1-6	once	CASSSRGLMSNSPLHF
TRBV25-1	TRBJ2-5	.	CASSDSRLGSVGETQYF
TRBV5-1	TRBJ1-6	.	CASSEGRRSSYNSPLHF